One sample yielded the 20 T cell receptor beta chains listed below, sequenced in a study of blood T cell repertoires in COVID-19. Profiled with immunoSEQ multiplex PCR; TCRdb holds only in-frame clones, not every one. The sample holds around 80,000 clones; roughly 80% are singletons and the top ten take around a sixth. Sequencing input: peripheral blood. Receptors originate from a woman of 80 years or more with acute or convalescent COVID-19.

The CDR3 DNA follows: TGTGCCAGCAGTGAGGTCGCGAGGAAAGGTGGCTACACCTTC. This gives the protein CASSEVARKGGYTF. The V call is TRBV6-1, the J call TRBJ1-2, with unresolved D. Trimming shortened V by 3 bases and J by 7 bases, and 15 bases separated the two germline ends. Germline V gives CDR1 MNHNS, CDR2 SASEGT. This CDR3 is built from 14 residues.

The chain uses TRBV19 and TRBJ1-4, with D hard to call. The CDR3 consists of 14 residues. Germline-derived CDR1 and CDR2 are LNHDA and SQIVND (reference sequence). V gave up 7 bases and J gave up 4 bases, with 13 bases separating them. The CDR3 sequence is CASTSRRGNEKLFF. The CDR3 DNA reads TGTGCCAGTACATCGCGGCGCGGTAATGAAAAACTGTTTTTT.

This clone was counted a few times. This chain links TRBV2 with TRBJ2-2; 9 nucleotides agree with TRBD1. The CDR3 covers 15 residues. The germline V gene has CDR1 SNHLY and CDR2 FYNNEI. Trimming took 5 bases from V and 7 from J; bases not matched to a gene: 8. The CDR3 here is CASSRTGVLNGELFF. CDR3 nucleotides: TGTGCCAGCAGTCGGACAGGGGTCTTGAACGGGGAGCTGTTTTTT.

The rearrangement links TRBV3-1 (or the pseudogene TRBV3-2) to TRBJ1-1; D is ambiguous. CDR3 length equals 14 residues. Per the germline V gene, CDR1 is LGHDT and CDR2 is YNNKEL (reference sequence). The V end was cut by 2 bases, the J end by 1 base, with 8 bases between. CDR3 in DNA: TGTGCCAGCAGCCAAACTGCAGGGAACACTGAAGCTTTCTTT. It is translated as CASSQTAGNTEAFF.

The rearrangement uses TRBV19 and TRBJ1-6; TRBD1 matches at 7 bases. Germline V gene lookup returns CDR1 LNHDA and CDR2 SQIVND (reference sequence). CDR3 length: 16 residues. V trimming: 4 bases; J trimming: 0 bases; junction bases outside the gene matches: 3. CDR3 sequence (DNA): TGTGCCAGTAGTAGGACAGGAAACTCCTATAATTCACCCCTCCACTTT. This encodes CASSRTGNSYNSPLHF.

This clone was seen more than once but under ten times. CDR3 in DNA: TGTGCCAGCACCCGGACAGAAGCTTTCTTT. Its protein product is CASTRTEAFF. The chain uses TRBV12-3 or TRBV12-4 and TRBJ1-1, with D perhaps matching TRBD1 (5 bases). Between the trimmed V and J ends, which lost 7 bases and 8 bases, there was a span of 8 bases. The CDR3 is made up of 10 amino acids.

This chain uses TRBV24-1 with TRBJ2-2; the match to TRBD2 covers 16 bases. V lost 10 bases to trimming and J lost 3 bases; unmatched junction nucleotides: 13. Germline values: CDR1 KGHDR, CDR2 SFDVKD. There are 19 residues in the CDR3. CDR3 sequence (DNA): TGTGCCACTACGTATATAGGGACTAGCGGGGGGGTAGACACCGGGGAGCTGTTTTTT. Its protein product is CATTYIGTSGGVDTGELFF.

The chain joins TRBV28 to TRBJ2-7, with D possibly TRBD2 on 6 matching bases. The V gene lost 7 bases and the J gene lost 1 base, with 14 bases spanning the gap. The CDR3 runs to 14 residues. Germline V gene sequence: CDR1 MDHEN, CDR2 SYDVKM. CDR3 coding DNA: TGTGCCAGCATTAGAACTAGCCGTTCCTACGAGCAGTACTTC. It specifies CASIRTSRSYEQYF.

This clone occurred once. The chain links TRBV21-1 to TRBJ2-7; the table's D call of TRBD2 was not tested on the DNA. TRBV21-1 is described as a pseudogene. The CDR3 spans 12 residues. The chain's CDR3 is CSRERGPYEQYF. Here the CDR3 DNA reads TGTTCAAGGGAGCGGGGGCCCTACGAGCAGTACTTC.

The chain combines TRBV19 with TRBJ1-3; D uncertain. This CDR3 is built from 17 residues. The V gene's germline CDR1 is LNHDA and CDR2 SQIVND (reference sequence). The V and J ends lost 5 bases and 0 bases respectively, with 17 bases between them. In DNA, the CDR3 is TGTGCCAGTAGTTCTCCCGGGTCCACGAGCTCTGGAAACACCATATATTTT. This encodes CASSSPGSTSSGNTIYF.

The V and J genes are TRBV5-1 and TRBJ1-2, with TRBD1 as a possible D gene (6 bases). Germline assignment: CDR1 SGHRS and CDR2 YFSETQ. Trimming pared 4 bases from V and 5 bases from J, leaving 24 bases between. This CDR3 contains 17 residues. The CDR3 DNA follows: TGCGCCAGCAGCCCAGCGACCGGGACACGGACTGTTTATGGCTACACCTTC. Amino acids: CASSPATGTRTVYGYTF. The full variable domain, its missing parts supplied by reference TRBV5-1 and TRBJ1-2, is KAGVTQTPRYLIKTRGQQVTLSCSPISGHRSVSWYQQTPGQGLQFLFEYFSETQRNKGNFPGRFSGRQFSNSRSEMNVSTLELGDSALYLCASSPATGTRTVYGYTFGSGTRLTVV.

The chain uses TRBV11-2 and TRBJ2-2, with 7 bases lining up with TRBD1. The J segment lost 5 bases and the V segment lost 5 bases, leaving 8 bases of the junction unmatched. CDR3 length: 15 residues. From germline, CDR1 is SGHAT and CDR2 FQNNGV. CDR3 bases: TGTGCCAGCAGCGCCGGCCTCAGGGGGACCGGGGAGCTGTTTTTT. Protein sequence: CASSAGLRGTGELFF.

Only one count was recorded for this clone. The genes are TRBV21-1 and TRBJ2-7; the DNA was not compared with TRBD1, the D call given in the table. TRBV21-1 is an annotated pseudogene. The CDR3 covers 17 residues. Written as DNA, the CDR3 is TGTGCCAGCAGCAAAGGGAAGTTCTACAGGGGGGCGCACGAGCAGTACTTC. Translating gives CASSKGKFYRGAHEQYF.

This rearrangement joins TRBV10-1 to TRBJ1-3; 8 bases are shared with TRBD1. V lost 0 bases, J lost 0 bases, and 7 bases stayed unmatched. This CDR3 comprises 18 residues. CDR1 is WNHNN and CDR2 is SYGVQD in the germline V gene (reference sequence). The chain's CDR3 is CASSESRQGRISGNTIYF. In DNA, the CDR3 is TGCGCCAGCAGTGAGTCGAGACAGGGGAGAATCTCTGGAAACACCATATATTTT.

The chain couples TRBV5-1 to TRBJ2-7; D gene unclear. Trimming cost V 0 bases and J 0 bases, with 7 bases left between them. Germline loops: CDR1 SGHRS, CDR2 YFSETQ. The length of the CDR3 is 14 residues. The CDR3 spells CASSLAEYSYEQYF. The CDR3 region has the DNA TGCGCCAGCAGCTTGGCCGAGTACTCCTACGAGCAGTACTTC.

This clone appeared once. This chain connects TRBV6-5 to TRBJ1-2, with D uncertain. The CDR3 is made up of 11 amino acids. Germline V gives CDR1 MNHEY, CDR2 SVGAGI. The ends were cut back, 7 bases at V and 6 bases at J, with 9 bases in the middle. CDR3: CASIDLNGYTF. DNA for the CDR3: TGTGCCAGCATCGACTTGAATGGCTACACCTTC.

The chain employs TRBV28 and TRBJ1-5, with D unclear. The CDR3 sequence is 13 residues long. V was pared by 7 bases and J by 3 bases, with 10 bases between. Germline V gene lookup returns CDR1 MDHEN and CDR2 SYDVKM. CDR3 DNA sequence: TGTGCCAGCAATGGGCAACTCAATCAGCCCCAGCATTTT. The encoded protein is CASNGQLNQPQHF.

The gene calls are TRBV6-5 and TRBJ1-4; 8 bases are shared with TRBD1. This CDR3 region has 12 residues. After removal of 8 bases from V and 9 bases from J, the junction contained 5 bases not matched to a gene. Germline CDR1 is MNHEY and CDR2 is SVGAGI. The CDR3 spells CASRTGSKKLFF. The CDR3 region has the DNA TGTGCCAGCCGGACAGGGTCCAAAAAACTGTTTTTT.

The chain carries TRBV4-1 and TRBJ1-2; TRBD1 matches 7 bases. The V gene's germline CDR1 is MGHRA and CDR2 YSYEKL. After removal of 0 bases from V and 6 bases from J, the junction contained 10 bases not matched to a gene. This CDR3 region has 16 residues. The CDR3 DNA reads TGCGCCAGCAGCCAAGAGGAAAGGGGGCTAATCAATGGCTACACCTTC. It codes for CASSQEERGLINGYTF.

The sample holds a few counts of this clone. The chain couples TRBV30 to TRBJ1-5; D remains ambiguous. The V end was cut by 3 bases, the J end by 1 base, with 10 bases between. CDR3 length: 14 amino acids. Germline CDR1 is GTSNPN and CDR2 is SVGIG (reference sequence). CDR3: CAWRTGGSNQPQHF. The CDR3 region has the DNA TGTGCCTGGAGAACGGGAGGGAGCAATCAGCCCCAGCATTTT.